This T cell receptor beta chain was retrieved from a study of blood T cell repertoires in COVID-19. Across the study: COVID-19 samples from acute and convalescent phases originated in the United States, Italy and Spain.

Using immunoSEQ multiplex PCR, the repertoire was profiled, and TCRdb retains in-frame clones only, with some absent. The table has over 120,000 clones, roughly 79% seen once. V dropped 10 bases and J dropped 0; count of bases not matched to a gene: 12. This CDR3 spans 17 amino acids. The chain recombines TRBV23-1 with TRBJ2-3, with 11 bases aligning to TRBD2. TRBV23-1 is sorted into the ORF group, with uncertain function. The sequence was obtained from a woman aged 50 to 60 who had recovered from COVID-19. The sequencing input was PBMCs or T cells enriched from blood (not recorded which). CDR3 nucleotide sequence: TGCGCCAACTATAGGCTAGCGGGAGGCTATAGCACAGATACGCAGTATTTT. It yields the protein CANYRLAGGYSTDTQYF.